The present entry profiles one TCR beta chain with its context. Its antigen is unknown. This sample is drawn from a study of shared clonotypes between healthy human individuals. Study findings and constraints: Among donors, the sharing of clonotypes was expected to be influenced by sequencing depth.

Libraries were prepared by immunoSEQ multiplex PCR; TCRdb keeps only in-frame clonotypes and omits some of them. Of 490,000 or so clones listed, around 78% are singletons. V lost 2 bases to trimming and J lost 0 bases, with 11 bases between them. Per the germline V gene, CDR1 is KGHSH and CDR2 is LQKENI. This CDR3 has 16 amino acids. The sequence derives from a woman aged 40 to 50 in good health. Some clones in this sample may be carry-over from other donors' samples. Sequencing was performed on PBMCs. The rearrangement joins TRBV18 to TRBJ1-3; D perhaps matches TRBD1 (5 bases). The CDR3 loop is CASSPGTVNSGNTIYF. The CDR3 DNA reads TGTGCCAGCTCACCAGGGACGGTGAACTCTGGAAACACCATATATTTT.